This T cell receptor (beta chain) was sequenced during a study of blood T cell repertoires in COVID-19. Patients at the Seattle site were enrolled during active infection and followed longitudinally. J was trimmed by 1 base and V by 2 bases; bases with no gene match: 4. Germline CDR1 is SGHRS and CDR2 is YFSETQ. The CDR3 length is 15 residues. The method was immunoSEQ multiplex PCR; TCRdb's version includes in-frame clones alone and lacks a portion of them. The repertoire includes hundreds of thousands of clones, around nine tenths of them detected once, and 5.5% to 7.5% sits in the top ten. Sequencing was carried out using peripheral blood. The chain recombines TRBV5-1 with TRBJ2-3, with 7 positions matching TRBD1. This receptor was obtained from a woman aged 70-85 years with COVID-19, enrolled during active disease. The CDR3 loop is CASSFQGVGTDTQYF. The CDR3 nucleotides are TGCGCCAGCAGCTTCCAGGGGGTCGGCACAGATACGCAGTATTTT.